The entry below gives a single TCR beta chain sequence along with its context. There is no known antigen for this receptor. Per-base quality was not reported, and no clone a single base away is much larger than it. The germline V and J ends show losses of 5 bases and 2 bases respectively, and no gene match explains 9 bases of the junction. The germline V gene (reference sequence) sets CDR1 to SEHNR and CDR2 to FQNEAQ. The CDR3 measures 16 amino acids from cysteine to phenylalanine. The only DNA kept is the CDR3, 48 bases in frame from the first base. Libraries were made using multiplex PCR. Sequencing took place on an Illumina HiSeq 4000. CDR3 regions were amplified by Arm-PCR with iRepertoire HTBI primers to construct TCR beta libraries. Before sequencing, the PCR products underwent gel purification. Per the original workflow: A total of around 59 TRBV and 14 TRBJ segments were identified across samples and were used for gene usage analysis of CDR3 amino acid clonotypes. COPE and FqMerger were used to merge the filtered high-quality paired reads into contigs. Contigs were aligned with BLAST to IMGT TRBV, TRBD and TRBJ reference genes, and CDR3 was defined per IMGT. Highly expanded clones were defined as clonotypes with a frequency above 0.1%. Repertoire diversity was measured by Shannon entropy, and V-J evenness by the Gini coefficient. Public clonotypes were defined as clonotypes shared by more than one individual. TCRdb's own reprocessing of the public reads used fastp at Q25 and MiXCR and kept productive beta chains. Rows are unified per CDR3 protein, each entry keeping the most common DNA and genes. The V and J calls, along with clone size, are taken from TCRdb and not from the paper's own processing. The sample table contains about 470,000 distinct CDR3 sequences; only one count was recorded for 20% to 25% of them. 7% to 9% of the sample belongs to the ten largest clones.

Read against the paper, the sample's time point label means: persistent/refractory GD, antithyroid drugs over 5 years with positive TRAb. RNA was extracted from PBMCs in TRIzol for both TCR sequencing and RNA sequencing. The diagnosis of Graves' disease was made according to American Thyroid Association guidelines. The patients came from an endocrinology department in Xi'an, China. From each patient, 8 to 10 milliliters of peripheral blood was collected into an EDTA anticoagulant tube. Ficoll Paque Plus density gradient separation was used to isolate PBMCs, and no additional T cell sorting was done. An Agilent 2100 Bioanalyzer and agarose gel were used to check RNA quality, while a NanoDrop 2000 measured RNA concentration. The sample is drawn from a study of regulatory T cells in long-lasting Graves disease listed by TCRdb under 2021. The study in broad terms: Persistent Graves' disease meant more than 5 years of antithyroid drug treatment with TSH receptor autoantibodies that stayed positive. Patients with persistent Graves' disease were compared with patients with newly diagnosed Graves' disease using TCR sequencing and RNA sequencing of peripheral blood. The study was registered as a clinical trial and conducted in China. TCR sequencing covered about 13 persistent and roughly 20 newly diagnosed Graves' disease patients, 33 samples in total. On average, persistent Graves' disease patients in the clinical cohort had been on antithyroid drugs for eight to twelve years. Findings and caveats that apply to the study as a whole: Compared with newly diagnosed patients, persistent Graves' disease patients had lower TCR Shannon entropy and fewer highly expanded clones, which suggests clonal expansion. Peripheral blood alone was examined, since thyroid tissue, which constituted the primary lesion, could not be accessed. Persistent disease showed preferential use of TRBV28, TRBJ1-2 and TRBJ2-5, whereas newly diagnosed disease favored TRBV20-1 and TRBJ2-1. Only the TCR beta chain was sequenced and analyzed. The authors acknowledged the small sample size as a limitation that may reduce accuracy. Patients with persistent disease shared more public clonotypes (approximately 2,500) than newly diagnosed patients did (966).

The source material was peripheral blood mononuclear cells (PBMCs), sampled when the disease was refractory, from a patient treated with antithyroid drugs. This TCR was recovered from a female donor with Graves disease. The V gene is TRBV7-9 and the J gene is TRBJ2-1; the central 7 bases match TRBD1. The CDR3 sequence is CASSPPTGIPYNEQFF. The sequenced DNA is TGTGCCAGCAGCCCACCGACAGGGATCCCCTACAATGAGCAGTTCTTC.